In this sample, the clone carrying this TCR beta chain turned up once. This record belongs to a study of control samples from healthy donors and cancer patients. Produced via immunoSEQ multiplex PCR; TCRdb's table is partial and in-frame only. The sample shows tens of thousands of clones, approximately 88% of them seen only once. Germline V gives CDR1 LNHDA, CDR2 SQIVND (reference sequence). The CDR3 has 14 residues. Trimming left V 7 bases short and J 6 bases short, with 16 bases between. The clonotype was recovered from a man aged 50 to 59 in good health. The sample was blood. The chain uses TRBV19 and TRBJ2-1, with D possibly being TRBD1 (6 bases). CDR3 sequence: CASMGRDRINEQFF. The CDR3 DNA sequence: TGTGCCAGTATGGGTCGTGACAGGATCAATGAGCAGTTCTTC.